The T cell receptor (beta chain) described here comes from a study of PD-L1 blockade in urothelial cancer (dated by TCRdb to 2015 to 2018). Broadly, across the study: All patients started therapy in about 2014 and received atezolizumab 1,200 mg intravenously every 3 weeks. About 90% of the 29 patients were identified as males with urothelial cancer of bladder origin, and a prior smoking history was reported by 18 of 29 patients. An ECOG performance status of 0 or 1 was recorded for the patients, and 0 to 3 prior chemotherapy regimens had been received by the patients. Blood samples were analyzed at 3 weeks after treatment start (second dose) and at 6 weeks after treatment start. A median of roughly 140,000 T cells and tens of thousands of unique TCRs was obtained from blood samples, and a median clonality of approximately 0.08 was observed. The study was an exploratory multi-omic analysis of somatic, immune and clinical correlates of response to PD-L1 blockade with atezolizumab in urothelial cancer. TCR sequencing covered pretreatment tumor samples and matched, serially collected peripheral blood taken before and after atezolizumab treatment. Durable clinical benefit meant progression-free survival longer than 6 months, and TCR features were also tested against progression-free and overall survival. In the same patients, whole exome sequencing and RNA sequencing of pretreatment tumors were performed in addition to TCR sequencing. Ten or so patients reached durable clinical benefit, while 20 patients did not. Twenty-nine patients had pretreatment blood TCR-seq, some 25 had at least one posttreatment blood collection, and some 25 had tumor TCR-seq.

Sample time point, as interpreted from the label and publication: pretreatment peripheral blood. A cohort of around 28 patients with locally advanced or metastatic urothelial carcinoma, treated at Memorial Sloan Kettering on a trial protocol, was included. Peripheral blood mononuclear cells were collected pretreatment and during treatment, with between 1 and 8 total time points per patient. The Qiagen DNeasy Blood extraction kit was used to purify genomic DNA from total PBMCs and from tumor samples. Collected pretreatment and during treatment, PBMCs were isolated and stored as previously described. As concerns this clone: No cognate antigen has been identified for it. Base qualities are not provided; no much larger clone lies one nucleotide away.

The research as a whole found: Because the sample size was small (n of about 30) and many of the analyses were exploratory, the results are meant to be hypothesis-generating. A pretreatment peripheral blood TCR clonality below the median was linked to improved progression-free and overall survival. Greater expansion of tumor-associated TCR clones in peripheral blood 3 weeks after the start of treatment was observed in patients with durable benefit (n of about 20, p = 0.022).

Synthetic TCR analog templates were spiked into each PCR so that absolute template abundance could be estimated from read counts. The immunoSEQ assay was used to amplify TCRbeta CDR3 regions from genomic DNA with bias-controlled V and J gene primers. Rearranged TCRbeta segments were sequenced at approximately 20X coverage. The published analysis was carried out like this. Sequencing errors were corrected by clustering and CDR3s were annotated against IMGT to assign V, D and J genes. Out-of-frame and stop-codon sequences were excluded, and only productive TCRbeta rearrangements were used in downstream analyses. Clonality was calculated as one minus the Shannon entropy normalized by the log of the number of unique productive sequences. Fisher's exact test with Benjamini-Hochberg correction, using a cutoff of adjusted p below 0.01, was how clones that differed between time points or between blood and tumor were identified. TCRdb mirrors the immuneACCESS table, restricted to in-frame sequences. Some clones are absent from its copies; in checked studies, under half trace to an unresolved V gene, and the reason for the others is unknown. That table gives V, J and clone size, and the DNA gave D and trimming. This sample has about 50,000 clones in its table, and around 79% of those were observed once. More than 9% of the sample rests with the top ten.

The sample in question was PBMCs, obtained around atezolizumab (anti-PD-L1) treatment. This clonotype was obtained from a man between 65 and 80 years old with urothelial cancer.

The CDR3 sequence is CASSFSGNHNEQFF. The nucleotide sequence is given as TGTGCCAGCAGCTTCTCCGGGAACCACAATGAGCAGTTCTTC. This chain joins TRBV11-2 to TRBJ2-1; TRBD2 might be the D gene, on 5 matching bases. Relative to germline, V is 3 bases shorter and J is 5 bases shorter, with 11 bases between their ends. From the cysteine up to the phenylalanine, the CDR3 has a length of 14 residues. Here the CDR3 DNA is all that survives: 42 bases in frame from base 1. CDR1 SGHAT and CDR2 FQNNGV are derived from the germline V gene.